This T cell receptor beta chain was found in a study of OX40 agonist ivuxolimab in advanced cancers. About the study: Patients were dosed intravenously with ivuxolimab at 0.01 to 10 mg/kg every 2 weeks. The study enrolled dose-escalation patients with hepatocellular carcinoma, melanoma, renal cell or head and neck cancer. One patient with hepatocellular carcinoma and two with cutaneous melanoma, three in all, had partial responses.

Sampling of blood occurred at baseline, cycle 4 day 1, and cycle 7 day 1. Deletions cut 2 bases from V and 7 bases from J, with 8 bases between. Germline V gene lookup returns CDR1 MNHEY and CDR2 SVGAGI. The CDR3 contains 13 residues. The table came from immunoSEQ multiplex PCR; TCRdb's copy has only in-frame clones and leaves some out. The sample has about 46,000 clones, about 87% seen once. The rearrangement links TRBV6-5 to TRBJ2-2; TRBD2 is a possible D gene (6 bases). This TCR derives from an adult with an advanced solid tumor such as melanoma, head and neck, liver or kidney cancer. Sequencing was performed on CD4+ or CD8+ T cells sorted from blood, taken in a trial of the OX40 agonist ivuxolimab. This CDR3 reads CASSYRGNGELFF. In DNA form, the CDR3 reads TGTGCCAGCAGTTACCGGGGGAACGGGGAGCTGTTTTTT.